The 32 T cell receptor beta chains below were found in one sample sequenced in a study of blood T cell repertoires in COVID-19. Only in-frame clones appear in the TCRdb table, and some are missing; sequencing was by immunoSEQ multiplex PCR. This sample has 310,000 or so clones, with around 88% found just once. The sequencing input was peripheral blood. The origin of the receptors is a woman in her 30s who had recovered from COVID-19.

The chain links TRBV7-3 to TRBJ2-5; no definite D call. CDR3 length equals 12 residues. The germline V gene encodes CDR1 SGHTA and CDR2 FQGTGA. V lost 4 bases and J 5 bases, leaving 8 bases between the germline ends. This CDR3 reads CASSSFGETQYF. The DNA for the CDR3 is TGTGCCAGCAGCTCCTTCGGGGAGACCCAGTACTTC. Full variable domain (rest looked up from reference TRBV7-3 and TRBJ2-5): GAGVSQTPSNKVTEKGKYVELRCDPISGHTALYWYRQSLGQGPEFLIYFQGTGAADDSGLPNDRFFAVRPEGSVSTLKIQRTERGDSAVYLCASSSFGETQYFGPGTRLLVL.

This chain links TRBV4-2 with TRBJ2-7; 10 nucleotides agree with TRBD2. V was clipped by 0 bases and J by 4 bases; unmatched bases: 3. The CDR3 is 15 amino acids. From germline, CDR1 is LGHNA and CDR2 YNFKEQ. The CDR3 region has the DNA TGTGCCAGCAGCCAAGAAAGCGGGGGGGCTTACGAGCAGTACTTC. It translates to CASSQESGGAYEQYF.

This clone has just a few counts. The chain carries TRBV19 and TRBJ1-2; no firm D call. Trimming pared 3 bases from V and 8 bases from J, leaving 13 bases between. Germline CDR1 reads LNHDA; CDR2 reads SQIVND (reference sequence). The CDR3 is 13 amino acids. The CDR3 DNA reads TGTGCCAGTAGTATCGTGGCGGATAAGGGCTACACCTTC. Amino acid sequence: CASSIVADKGYTF. The whole variable domain, remainder taken from reference TRBV19 and TRBJ1-2, is DGGITQSPKYLFRKEGQNVTLSCEQNLNHDAMYWYRQDPGQGLRLIYYSQIVNDFQKGDIAEGYSVSREKKESFPLTVTSAQKNPTAFYLCASSIVADKGYTFGSGTRLTVV.

As regards this clone: Germline and junction disagree at one end, which may indicate a read error. V and J are TRBV5-1 and TRBJ2-2, with no clear D. This CDR3 is 14 amino acids long. CDR1 and CDR2 (germline): SGHRS, YFSETQ. CDR3 in amino acids: CASRLGLGVGELFF. CDR3 bases: TGCGCCAGCAGGTTGGGTCTGGGCGTCGGGGAGCTGTTTTTT.

For this clone: The junction departs from germline at one end; a sequencing error may be responsible. The V call is TRBV7-7, the J call TRBJ2-7, with unresolved D. The CDR3 contains 16 residues. The germline CDR1 and CDR2 sequences are SSHAT and FNYEAQ (reference sequence). The chain's CDR3 is CASSSNVGLENVEQYF. CDR3 in DNA: TGTGCTAGCAGCTCGAACGTTGGGCTGGAAAATGTCGAGCAGTACTTC. Complete variable domain (other parts from reference TRBV7-7 and TRBJ2-7): GAGVSQSPRYKVTKRGQDVTLRCDPISSHATLYWYQQALGQGPEFLTYFNYEAQPDKSGLPSDRFSAERPEGSISTLTIQRTEQRDSAMYRCASSSNVGLENVEQYFGPGTRLTVT.

The rearrangement uses TRBV3-1 (or the pseudogene TRBV3-2) and TRBJ2-1; TRBD2 matches 13 bases. Germline CDR1 reads LGHDT; CDR2 reads YNNKEL (reference sequence). This CDR3 is built from 16 residues. V lost 6 bases, J lost 2 bases, and 4 bases stayed unmatched. CDR3 sequence: CASSRGLAGAYNEQFF. For the CDR3, the DNA is TGTGCCAGCAGTCGTGGACTAGCGGGGGCCTACAATGAGCAGTTCTTC.

The rearrangement links TRBV6-5 to TRBJ2-1; 8 bases align to TRBD2. Germline CDR1 MNHEY, CDR2 SVGAGI. The CDR3 extends over 14 amino acids. V dropped 4 bases and J dropped 3; count of bases not matched to a gene: 2. The chain's CDR3 is CASSSGLDYNEQFF. DNA of the CDR3: TGTGCCAGCAGTTCGGGACTAGACTACAATGAGCAGTTCTTC.

This clone was picked up a small number of times. V is TRBV28 and J is TRBJ1-5; possibly TRBD1 for D (6 bases). CDR3 length: 15 amino acids. Trimming took 6 bases from V and 1 from J, leaving 13 bases between them. CDR1 is MDHEN, CDR2 SYDVKM, per germline. The CDR3 region is CASRAGVLSNQPQHF. The CDR3 DNA sequence: TGTGCCAGCAGGGCAGGGGTATTGAGCAATCAGCCCCAGCATTTT.

V is TRBV7-3 and J is TRBJ1-1, with no clear D. V lost 2 bases and J 1 base, leaving 17 bases between the germline ends. Germline values: CDR1 SGHTA, CDR2 FQGTGA. This CDR3 comprises 17 residues. The CDR3 DNA reads as TGTGCCAGCAGCTTACAGTCCAAGCCGGGAAGGAACACTGAAGCTTTCTTT. Translating it yields CASSLQSKPGRNTEAFF.

V is TRBV28 and J is TRBJ2-7, with a weak D call TRBD1 (6 bases). The V gene lost 3 bases and the J gene lost 1 base, with 13 bases spanning the gap. This CDR3 spans 15 amino acids. Germline V gives CDR1 MDHEN, CDR2 SYDVKM. CDR3 loop: CASSFVRQVSYEQYF. The DNA for the CDR3 is TGTGCCAGCAGTTTTGTTAGACAGGTGTCCTACGAGCAGTACTTC. The complete variable domain, with remaining parts taken from reference TRBV28 and TRBJ2-7, reads DVKVTQSSRYLVKRTGEKVFLECVQDMDHENMFWYRQDPGLGLRLIYFSYDVKMKEKGDIPEGYSVSREKKERFSLILESASTNQTSMYLCASSFVRQVSYEQYFGPGTRLTVT.

This rearrangement joins TRBV19 to TRBJ2-3, with a weak D call TRBD2 (5 bases). The germline CDR1 and CDR2 sequences are LNHDA and SQIVND (reference sequence). The CDR3 is 14 residues long. Trimming stripped 11 bases from V and 1 base from J, with 16 bases between. CDR3 nucleotides: TGTGCCTCTAACCGGGATGGGGGCACAGATACGCAGTATTTT. Protein: CASNRDGGTDTQYF.

The chain couples TRBV6-5 to TRBJ2-5; 11 bases are shared with TRBD2. Losses at the gene ends were 7 bases for V and 5 bases for J; bases not matched to a gene: 9. Germline V gene sequence: CDR1 MNHEY, CDR2 SVGAGI. The CDR3 covers 15 residues. The CDR3 here is CASTTVAGGRETQYF. CDR3 sequence (DNA): TGTGCCAGCACCACGGTAGCGGGAGGGCGGGAGACCCAGTACTTC.

The chain uses TRBV3-1 (or the pseudogene TRBV3-2) and TRBJ1-1, with unresolved D. Trimming cost V 9 bases and J 4 bases, with 9 bases left between them. Germline V gene sequence: CDR1 LGHDT, CDR2 YNNKEL (reference sequence). This CDR3 contains 11 residues. This chain's CDR3 is CASSRSTEAFF. For the CDR3, the DNA is TGTGCCAGTTCCCGTAGCACTGAAGCTTTCTTT.

J is TRBJ2-7 and V is TRBV4-1; 12 nucleotides match TRBD2. This CDR3 contains 15 residues. CDR1 and CDR2 (germline): MGHRA, YSYEKL. V lost 1 base to trimming and J lost 3 bases; unmatched junction nucleotides: 1. The chain's CDR3 is CASSQVLAGGYEQYF. In DNA, the CDR3 is TGCGCCAGCAGCCAAGTACTAGCGGGGGGCTACGAGCAGTACTTC.

The V call is TRBV24-1, the J call TRBJ1-2, with 8 bases matching TRBD1. Germline CDR1 is KGHDR and CDR2 is SFDVKD. CDR3 size: 14 residues. V lost 3 bases and J lost 7; bases outside the gene matches: 6. The CDR3 sequence: CATSDPGQVRGYTF. The CDR3 DNA reads TGTGCCACCAGTGATCCGGGACAGGTTCGTGGCTACACCTTC.

V gene TRBV28 combines with J gene TRBJ2-3, with 12 bases aligning to TRBD2. CDR1 and CDR2 from the germline V gene are MDHEN and SYDVKM. This CDR3 region has 19 residues. Trimming cost V 3 bases and J 4 bases; bases outside gene matches: 14. The CDR3 sequence is CASSFSTSGRGVEADTQYF. The CDR3 coding sequence is TGTGCCAGCAGTTTTTCGACTAGCGGGAGAGGGGTAGAGGCAGATACGCAGTATTTT.

The CDR3 DNA sequence: TGCAGCGTTCGGGAGGGCCTCTACGAGCAGTACTTC. It translates to CSVREGLYEQYF. The genes are TRBV29-1 and TRBJ2-7, with TRBD2 matching over 8 bases. V lost 5 bases and J lost 3; bases outside the gene matches: 3. This CDR3 region has 12 residues. Per the germline V gene, CDR1 is SQVTM and CDR2 is ANQGSEA.

This clone came up once. The V call is TRBV11-2, the J call TRBJ2-6, with 10 bases lining up with TRBD2. Germline V gene data show CDR1 as SGHAT and CDR2 as FQNNGV. The CDR3 is 17 residues long. V gave up 4 bases and J gave up 0 bases; unmatched junction bases: 3. Here the CDR3 DNA reads TGTGCCAGCAGCTCCCTAGCGGGGGTCTCTGGGGCCAACGTCCTGACTTTC. As protein: CASSSLAGVSGANVLTF. Drawing the rest from reference TRBV11-2 and TRBJ2-6, the complete variable domain is EAGVAQSPRYKIIEKRQSVAFWCNPISGHATLYWYQQILGQGPKLLIQFQNNGVVDDSQLPKDRFSAERLKGVDSTLKIQPAKLEDSAVYLCASSSLAGVSGANVLTFGAGSRLTVL.

The chain employs TRBV7-9 and TRBJ1-2; a possible D gene is TRBD1 (5 bases). Germline CDR1 reads SEHNR; CDR2 reads FQNEAQ (reference sequence). The ends were cut back, 1 base at V and 2 bases at J, with 8 bases in the middle. The CDR3 is 14 residues long. DNA for the CDR3: TGTGCCAGCAGCTTAGATGGGGGGAACTATGGCTACACCTTC. This gives the protein CASSLDGGNYGYTF.

This sequence joins TRBV5-6 and TRBJ2-4; 7 bases line up with TRBD1. Germline assignment: CDR1 SGHDT and CDR2 YYEEEE. V lost 3 bases and J lost 4; bases outside the gene matches: 4. This CDR3 has 14 residues. This CDR3 is CASSSTGNKNIQYF. As DNA, the CDR3 is TGTGCCAGCAGCTCGACAGGGAATAAAAACATTCAGTACTTC.

The rearrangement links TRBV28 to TRBJ1-6; TRBD1 might be the D (5 bases). Germline values: CDR1 MDHEN, CDR2 SYDVKM. The V end lost 3 bases, the J end lost 4 bases, and 13 bases lay between the germline ends. There are 16 residues in the CDR3. The CDR3 DNA reads as TGTGCCAGCAGTTTCACCAGGGACTATTATAATTCACCCCTCCACTTT. This translates into CASSFTRDYYNSPLHF.

V is TRBV4-1 and J is TRBJ2-7, with D possibly matching TRBD2 (5 bases). Germline V gene sequence: CDR1 MGHRA, CDR2 YSYEKL. The CDR3 length is 15 residues. V was cut by 1 base and J by 7 bases, with 17 bases left in between. DNA of the CDR3: TGCGCCAGCAGCCAAGTCTCCGGGGTCATGAGGGAGCAGTACTTC. Its protein is CASSQVSGVMREQYF.

V gene TRBV19 combines with J gene TRBJ2-1; 7 nucleotides line up with TRBD1. Germline-derived CDR1 and CDR2 are LNHDA and SQIVND (reference sequence). CDR3 length: 16 residues. With V trimmed by 1 base and J by 1 base, 4 bases remained unmatched. This chain's CDR3 is CASSIGGQPSYNEQFF. The CDR3 coding sequence is TGTGCCAGTAGTATAGGGGGACAGCCTTCCTACAATGAGCAGTTCTTC.

The genes are TRBV7-2 and TRBJ1-2; tentative D call: TRBD1 (6 bases). This CDR3 has 13 amino acids. The V gene's germline CDR1 is SGHTA and CDR2 FQGNSA. V lost 8 bases, J lost 8 bases, and 18 bases lay in between. In nucleotides, the CDR3 is TGTGCCAGCCGAGGGCAGGGGCACGACGGCTACACCTTC. It yields the protein CASRGQGHDGYTF.

Of note for this clone: Different DNA sequences within this sample yield the same CDR3. The chain couples TRBV7-9 to TRBJ1-5, with a possible D match to TRBD1 (5 bases). This CDR3 has 14 amino acids. Per germline, CDR1 SEHNR and CDR2 FQNEAQ (reference sequence). The germline V and J ends were trimmed by 1 base and 2 bases, with 6 bases remaining between them. The CDR3 reads CASSLVGGNQPQHF. The CDR3 DNA follows: TGTGCCAGCAGCTTAGTAGGGGGCAATCAGCCCCAGCATTTT.

The V gene is TRBV6-2 or TRBV6-3, the J gene TRBJ2-7, with D maybe TRBD1 (5 bases). V was pared by 6 bases and J by 6 bases, with 12 bases between. CDR3 length: 12 amino acids. The germline V gene encodes CDR1 MNHEY and CDR2 SVGEGT. CDR3 loop: CASSPGQAEQYF. For the CDR3, the DNA is TGTGCCAGCAGCCCCGGACAAGCCGAGCAGTACTTC.

The rearrangement uses TRBV2 and TRBJ2-2; maybe TRBD2 (5 bases). There are 17 residues in the CDR3. CDR1 and CDR2 (germline): SNHLY, FYNNEI. V lost 3 bases, J lost 0 bases, and 14 bases lay in between. The CDR3 region is CASSEIGRGANTGELFF. CDR3 nucleotide sequence: TGTGCCAGCAGTGAGATAGGTCGGGGAGCGAACACCGGGGAGCTGTTTTTT. The variable domain in full, completed from reference TRBV2 and TRBJ2-2, reads EPEVTQTPSHQVTQMGQEVILRCVPISNHLYFYWYRQILGQKVEFLVSFYNNEISEKSEIFDDQFSVERPDGSNFTLKIRSTKLEDSAMYFCASSEIGRGANTGELFFGEGSRLTVL.

This chain connects TRBV5-6 to TRBJ2-1, with 14 bases fitting TRBD2. This CDR3 comprises 16 residues. The germline gives CDR1 SGHDT, CDR2 YYEEEE. With V trimmed by 0 bases and J by 4 bases, 0 bases remained unmatched. CDR3 amino acids: CASSLGTSGGYNEQFF. CDR3 nucleotide sequence: TGTGCCAGCAGCTTGGGGACTAGCGGGGGGTACAATGAGCAGTTCTTC.

This clone has just one count. At one boundary the junction diverges from the germline segment, which might be a read error. The chain recombines TRBV30 with TRBJ2-3; 7 bases match TRBD1. The CDR3 contains 13 residues. Germline assignment: CDR1 GTSNPN and CDR2 SVGIG (reference sequence). CDR3 nucleotide sequence: TGTGCGTGGACAGGATTTAGCACAGATACGCAGTATTTT. This gives the protein CAWTGFSTDTQYF.

The rearrangement joins TRBV11-2 to TRBJ2-1; TRBD2 agrees at 12 bases. The CDR3 length is 16 residues. Germline V gene sequence: CDR1 SGHAT, CDR2 FQNNGV. V gave up 4 bases and J gave up 2 bases; unmatched junction bases: 3. CDR3 in DNA: TGTGCCAGCAGCTATACTAGCGGGGGGCCCTACAATGAGCAGTTCTTC. Its protein is CASSYTSGGPYNEQFF.

The gene calls are TRBV9 and TRBJ2-7; 7 bases align to TRBD1. CDR1 and CDR2 (germline): SGDLS, YYNGEE. Trimming took 3 bases from V and 3 from J; bases not matched to a gene: 9. The CDR3 covers 15 residues. CDR3: CASSEGDSLGYEQYF. DNA of the CDR3: TGTGCCAGCAGCGAGGGGGACAGCCTCGGCTACGAGCAGTACTTC.

V usage is TRBV28 and J usage is TRBJ2-7; D call uncertain. Per germline, CDR1 MDHEN and CDR2 SYDVKM. This CDR3 is built from 14 residues. Trimming left V 3 bases short and J 2 bases short, with 11 bases between. This CDR3 reads CASSLGQVAYEQYF. DNA for the CDR3: TGTGCCAGCAGTTTGGGCCAGGTAGCCTACGAGCAGTACTTC.